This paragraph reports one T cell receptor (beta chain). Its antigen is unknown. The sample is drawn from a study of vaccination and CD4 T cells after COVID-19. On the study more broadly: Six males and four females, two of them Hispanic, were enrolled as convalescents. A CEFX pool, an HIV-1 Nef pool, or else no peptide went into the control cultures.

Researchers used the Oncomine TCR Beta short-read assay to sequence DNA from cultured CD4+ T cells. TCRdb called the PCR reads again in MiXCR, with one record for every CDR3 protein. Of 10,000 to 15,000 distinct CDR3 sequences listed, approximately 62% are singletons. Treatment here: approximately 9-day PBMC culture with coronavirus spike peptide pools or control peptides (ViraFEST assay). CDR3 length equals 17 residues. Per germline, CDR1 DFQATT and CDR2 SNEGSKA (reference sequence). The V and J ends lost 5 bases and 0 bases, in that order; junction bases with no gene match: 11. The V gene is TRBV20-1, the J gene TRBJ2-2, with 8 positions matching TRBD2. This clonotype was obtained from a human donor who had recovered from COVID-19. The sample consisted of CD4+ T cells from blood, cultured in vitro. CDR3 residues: CSAWTSSYSPNTGELFF. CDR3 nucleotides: TGCAGTGCTTGGACTAGCTCTTACTCTCCGAACACCGGGGAGCTGTTTTTT.